This TCR beta chain derives from a study of blood T cell repertoires in COVID-19. Background on the study: Acute and convalescent COVID-19 specimens originated in the United States, Italy and Spain.

Per the germline V gene, CDR1 is MGHDK and CDR2 is SYGVNS. The V gene lost 4 bases and the J gene lost 1 base, with 10 bases spanning the gap. The CDR3 is 14 amino acids. The data were produced by immunoSEQ multiplex PCR, yet TCRdb's version contains in-frame clones alone and is incomplete. This table has 180,000 or so clones, 80% appearing once. Before they entered the study, exposed participants had met a COVID-19 case within 2 weeks. Sequenced input: PBMCs or T cells enriched from blood (not recorded which). The clonotype comes from a man in his sixties who had been exposed to COVID-19. This sequence joins TRBV25-1 and TRBJ1-1; D uncertain. The CDR3 spells CASSASRKNTEAFF. CDR3 in DNA: TGTGCCAGCAGTGCGTCCAGGAAGAACACTGAAGCTTTCTTT.